This is a list of T cell receptor beta chains from one sample in a study of blood T cell repertoires in COVID-19. Data came from immunoSEQ multiplex PCR; TCRdb stores just in-frame clones and leaves some out. This table holds approximately 100,000 clones, 75% to 90% found once. Specimen: peripheral blood. The receptor set was obtained from a woman aged 80 or over with active COVID-19. Both conserved end residues are part of each CDR3. A D gene is named only where the DNA matches it firmly. Some rows have no size entry. The others give once, few or many, or a class for an expanded clone.

j_gene | d_gene | len | abundance | v_gene | CDR3nt | CDR3aa
TRBJ2-7 | TRBD1 | 13 | - | TRBV6-2/TRBV6-3 | TGTGCCAGCAGCCCGACAGGGGGCTACGAGCAGTACTTC | CASSPTGGYEQYF
TRBJ2-2 | - | 14 | few | TRBV19 | TGTGCCAGTAGTAGAGACTGGCCCAGCGGGGAGCTGTTTTTT | CASSRDWPSGELFF
TRBJ1-5 | - | 12 | - | TRBV2 | TGTGCCAGCCGGGGTTTGGATCAGCCCCAGCATTTT | CASRGLDQPQHF
TRBJ2-5 | TRBD2 | 13 | - | TRBV6-5 | TGTGCCAGCGGGACTAGCGGGAGCGAAGTCCGGTACTTC | CASGTSGSEVRYF
TRBJ2-2 | - | 14 | - | TRBV6-4 | TGTGCCAGCAGACTGACAGGGAACACCGGGGAGCTGTTTTTT | CASRLTGNTGELFF
TRBJ2-1 | TRBD2 | 14 | - | TRBV25-1 | TGTGCCAGCAGTGATCCTAGCGGGAGGCATGAGCAGTTCTTC | CASSDPSGRHEQFF
TRBJ1-2 | TRBD1 | 14 | - | TRBV2 | TGTGCCAGCAGCGGGGACAGACTTAACTATGGCTACACCTTC | CASSGDRLNYGYTF
TRBJ2-3 | - | 16 | - | TRBV18 | TGTGCCAGCTCACCCGGACAAACTACCTACACAGATACGCAGTATTTT | CASSPGQTTYTDTQYF
TRBJ2-7 | TRBD2 | 13 | - | TRBV29-1 | TGCAGCGTATTAGCGGGAGGGACCTACGAGCAGTACTTC | CSVLAGGTYEQYF
TRBJ2-3 | TRBD1 | 18 | - | TRBV5-4 | TGTGCCAGCAGCTTGGGAGGGCAGGGGGTTACTAGCACAGATACGCAGTATTTT | CASSLGGQGVTSTDTQYF
TRBJ1-2 | - | 12 | - | TRBV28 | TGTGCCAGCAGGCAGGGGTTAGGTGGCTACACCTTC | CASRQGLGGYTF
TRBJ2-7 | TRBD1 | 14 | - | TRBV5-4 | TGTGCCAGCAGCTTGGACGTGACAGGGGGAGAGCAGTACTTC | CASSLDVTGGEQYF
TRBJ2-4 | TRBD2 | 19 | - | TRBV15 | TGTGCCACCAGCAGAGATTTTACGGGAGGGGATGTCGGCAAAAACATTCAGTACTTC | CATSRDFTGGDVGKNIQYF
TRBJ1-4 | - | 12 | - | TRBV29-1 | TGCAGCGTTCGGACAGTCAGGGAAAAACTGTTTTTT | CSVRTVREKLFF
TRBJ2-1 | TRBD2 | 17 | few | TRBV6-2/TRBV6-3 | TGTGCCAGCAGTTACTCACCCCCTAGCGGAGTCTACAATGAGCAGTTCTTC | CASSYSPPSGVYNEQFF